These 29 T cell receptor beta chains came from one sample sequenced in a study of T cell responses to AZD1222 COVID-19 vaccine. The data were produced by immunoSEQ multiplex PCR, yet TCRdb's version contains in-frame clones alone and is incomplete. The sample lists roughly 100,000 clones; over 75% were seen once. The sequencing used peripheral blood, collected on day 0 of AZD1222 vaccination. These receptors were obtained from an adult in good health.

The rearrangement uses TRBV25-1 and TRBJ2-7; D may be TRBD1 or TRBD2 (6 bases each). V was shortened by 2 bases and J by 3 bases, with 11 bases between the two germline ends. Germline assignment: CDR1 MGHDK and CDR2 SYGVNS. The CDR3 is made up of 14 amino acids. CDR3 nucleotide sequence: TGTGCCAGCAGTGAACGGGGGCTAGGCTACGAGCAGTACTTC. Protein sequence: CASSERGLGYEQYF.

The rearrangement links TRBV7-8 to TRBJ2-3, with 11 nucleotides matching TRBD2. J lost 3 bases, V lost 5 bases, and 13 bases had no gene match. The CDR3 is 18 amino acids. The germline V gene encodes CDR1 SGHVS and CDR2 FQNEAQ. CDR3: CASSRSASGGFPTDTQYF. For the CDR3, the DNA is TGTGCCAGCAGCCGGTCCGCTAGCGGGGGGTTTCCAACAGATACGCAGTATTTT.

This clone was picked up one time. This chain joins TRBV6-2 or TRBV6-3 and TRBJ2-3, with TRBD1 as a possible D gene (5 bases). V shed 5 bases and J shed 6 bases, with 18 bases lying between them. Germline V gene lookup returns CDR1 MNHEY and CDR2 SVGEGT. The CDR3 extends over 15 amino acids. The CDR3 DNA sequence: TGTGCCAGCAGTAGTTTTCGACAGCCGCGGGATACGCAGTATTTT. Translated: CASSSFRQPRDTQYF.

The gene calls are TRBV7-8 and TRBJ1-4; TRBD1 matches 8 bases. Germline V lookup: CDR1 SGHVS, CDR2 FQNEAQ. CDR3 size: 15 residues. With V trimmed by 5 bases and J by 6 bases, 8 bases remained unmatched. CDR3 bases: TGTGCCAGCAGCGAGGGGGCAGGGGGCCATGAAAAACTGTTTTTT. The encoded protein is CASSEGAGGHEKLFF.

The rearrangement joins TRBV6-4 to TRBJ1-1; 8 bases align to TRBD1. V was pared by 7 bases and J by 0 bases, with 4 bases of the junction left unmatched. Germline CDR1 reads MRHNA; CDR2 reads SNTAGT. The CDR3 consists of 14 residues. CDR3 nucleotide sequence: TGTGCCAGCAAGGACAGGGCATTGAACACTGAAGCTTTCTTT. Translation gives CASKDRALNTEAFF.

The J gene is TRBJ1-2, the V gene TRBV10-3; 7 nucleotides match TRBD1. The CDR3 runs to 14 residues. The V segment lost 9 bases and the J segment 4 bases; nucleotides outside the gene matches: 11. Germline assignment: CDR1 ENHRY and CDR2 SYGVKD. DNA of the CDR3: TGTGCCATTGGGTGGACAGGTCAGCCCTATGGCTACACCTTC. As protein: CAIGWTGQPYGYTF.

V and J are TRBV30 and TRBJ2-3; TRBD1 aligns across 11 bases. Germline CDR1 is GTSNPN and CDR2 is SVGIG (reference sequence). The trim removed 2 bases at V and 1 base at J, leaving 5 bases unmatched. This CDR3 contains 16 residues. Written as DNA, the CDR3 is TGTGCCTGGAGTACCGGGACAGGGGGGGGCACAGATACGCAGTATTTT. It yields the protein CAWSTGTGGGTDTQYF. Filled out from reference TRBV30 and TRBJ2-3, the complete variable domain reads SQTIHQWPATLVQPVGSPLSLECTVEGTSNPNLYWYRQAAGRGLQLLFYSVGIGQISSEVPQNLSASRPQDRQFILSSKKLLLSDSGFYLCAWSTGTGGGTDTQYFGPGTRLTVL.

V gene TRBV12-3 or TRBV12-4 combines with J gene TRBJ1-5; D perhaps matches TRBD1 (5 bases). The CDR3 has 13 amino acids. V gave up 6 bases and J gave up 6 bases, with 12 bases separating them. The DNA for the CDR3 is TGTGCCAGCAGCACCGGGGCGGGTCAGCCCCAGCATTTT. Encoded protein: CASSTGAGQPQHF.

The chain is built from TRBV12-3 or TRBV12-4 and TRBJ2-7; no definite D call. Trimming took off 5 bases at V and 8 bases at J, with 13 bases between the two ends. This CDR3 comprises 12 residues. The CDR3, as DNA: TGTGCCAGCAGTCCTTACTTGTCCAAGCAGTACTTC. Its translation: CASSPYLSKQYF.

The J gene is TRBJ1-4, the V gene TRBV9, with a tentative D call TRBD1 (6 bases). V shed 4 bases and J shed 0 bases, with 10 bases lying between them. Germline loops: CDR1 SGDLS, CDR2 YYNGEE. The CDR3 runs 15 residues. The CDR3 DNA sequence: TGTGCCAGCAGCATAGGACAGTCAACTAATGAAAAACTGTTTTTT. Amino acid sequence: CASSIGQSTNEKLFF.

The table lists this clone with a count of one. This chain joins TRBV2 and TRBJ2-7; the D is unclear. The CDR3 extends over 15 amino acids. Per the germline V gene, CDR1 is SNHLY and CDR2 is FYNNEI. V shed 3 bases and J shed 0 bases, with 12 bases lying between them. The CDR3 sequence: CASSDLVLSSYEQYF. The CDR3 DNA reads as TGTGCCAGCAGTGACCTCGTTCTAAGCTCCTACGAGCAGTACTTC.

The chain links TRBV6-6 to TRBJ2-5; possibly TRBD2 for D (5 bases). CDR3 length: 15 amino acids. The V end lost 0 bases, the J end lost 2 bases, and 10 bases lay between the germline ends. In germline, CDR1 is MNHNY, CDR2 SVGAGI (reference sequence). CDR3 DNA: TGTGCCAGCAGTTACTCGACGACGGGACAAGAGACCCAGTACTTC. This sequence encodes CASSYSTTGQETQYF.

The rearrangement links TRBV30 to TRBJ2-3; D not certain. Germline V gives CDR1 GTSNPN, CDR2 SVGIG (reference sequence). Trimming removed 0 bases at V and 4 bases at J, with 11 bases between. The CDR3 spans 14 residues. The CDR3 spells CAWSVRSSPDTQYF. CDR3 coding DNA: TGTGCCTGGAGTGTACGGTCTAGTCCAGATACGCAGTATTTT.

V usage is TRBV27 and J usage is TRBJ1-5; D is undetermined. The V gene lost 2 bases and the J gene lost 10 bases, with 15 bases spanning the gap. The CDR3 totals 14 residues. Per the germline V gene, CDR1 is MNHEY and CDR2 is SMNVEV (reference sequence). CDR3 nucleotide sequence: TGTGCCAGCAGTTTAATGGGGAGTCTGTCTCCCCAGCATTTT. Amino acids: CASSLMGSLSPQHF.

The chain joins TRBV5-1 to TRBJ2-3; D perhaps matches TRBD1 (6 bases). V lost 0 bases and J lost 1, with 6 bases in between. The CDR3 is 14 amino acids. In germline, CDR1 is SGHRS, CDR2 YFSETQ. For the CDR3, the DNA is TGCGCCAGCAGCTTGGGGGGGCGCACAGATACGCAGTATTTT. Its protein is CASSLGGRTDTQYF. The full variable domain, in which reference TRBV5-1 and TRBJ2-3 provide the parts outside the CDR3, is KAGVTQTPRYLIKTRGQQVTLSCSPISGHRSVSWYQQTPGQGLQFLFEYFSETQRNKGNFPGRFSGRQFSNSRSEMNVSTLELGDSALYLCASSLGGRTDTQYFGPGTRLTVL.

The chain carries TRBV27 and TRBJ1-6; maybe TRBD1 (6 bases). CDR3 size: 15 residues. The V end was cut by 6 bases, the J end by 6 bases, with 15 bases between. The germline gives CDR1 MNHEY, CDR2 SMNVEV (reference sequence). The CDR3 here is CASSYTGTLNSPLHF. The CDR3 DNA sequence: TGTGCCAGCAGCTACACCGGGACACTTAATTCACCCCTCCACTTT.

This chain joins TRBV6-1 and TRBJ2-5, with 12 bases identical to TRBD2. V shed 3 bases, J shed 5 bases, and the junction held 10 bases outside the gene matches. CDR3 length: 17 amino acids. The germline CDR1 and CDR2 sequences are MNHNS and SASEGT. The CDR3 DNA reads as TGTGCCAGCAGTGATCAGCCTCCGGGACTAGCGGGTGAGACCCAGTACTTC. Translation: CASSDQPPGLAGETQYF.

The CDR3 nucleotides read TGTGCCAGTCATCGACAGGGGGTAAACACTGAAGCTTTCTTT. This encodes CASHRQGVNTEAFF. The chain is built from TRBV6-5 and TRBJ1-1; TRBD1 matches 9 bases. Germline V gene data show CDR1 as MNHEY and CDR2 as SVGAGI. With V trimmed by 9 bases and J by 2 bases, 7 bases remained unmatched. The CDR3 runs to 14 residues.

The rearrangement uses TRBV19 and TRBJ1-1; no clear D gene. Germline assignment: CDR1 LNHDA and CDR2 SQIVND (reference sequence). V dropped 3 bases and J dropped 0 bases, with 8 bases sitting between them. This CDR3 is built from 14 residues. As DNA, the CDR3 is TGTGCCAGTAGTATCGGCAGCGTGAACACTGAAGCTTTCTTT. Its translation: CASSIGSVNTEAFF.

The chain links TRBV16 to TRBJ1-6, with unresolved D. This CDR3 contains 14 residues. Germline CDR1 is KGHSY and CDR2 is FQNENV. V lost 1 base to trimming and J lost 7 bases, with 8 bases between them. CDR3 DNA: TGTGCCAGCAGCCAATGGACGGGGAATTCACCCCTCCACTTT. It translates to CASSQWTGNSPLHF. Drawing the rest from reference TRBV16 and TRBJ1-6, the complete variable domain is GEEVAQTPKHLVRGEGQKAKLYCAPIKGHSYVFWYQQVLKNEFKFLISFQNENVFDETGMPKERFSAKCLPNSPCSLEIQATKLEDSAVYFCASSQWTGNSPLHFGNGTRLTVT.

The chain joins TRBV29-1 to TRBJ2-1; 9 nucleotides align to TRBD1. Trimming took 6 bases from V and 7 from J; bases not matched to a gene: 10. Germline assignment: CDR1 SQVTM and CDR2 ANQGSEA. The CDR3 consists of 14 residues. The CDR3 here is CSVGQGEVGNEQFF. The CDR3 DNA reads as TGCAGCGTGGGACAGGGAGAGGTGGGAAATGAGCAGTTCTTC.

This chain links TRBV15 with TRBJ1-2; D uncertain. In germline, CDR1 is LNHNV, CDR2 YYDKDF (reference sequence). V was pared by 0 bases and J by 8 bases, with 13 bases between. This CDR3 is 14 amino acids long. The CDR3 nucleotides read TGTGCCACCAGCAGAGAGCGACAAGCGAGAGGCTACACCTTC. Amino acids: CATSRERQARGYTF.

This chain connects TRBV2 to TRBJ2-2; maybe TRBD2 (5 bases). Trimming pared 8 bases from V and 2 bases from J, leaving 12 bases between. The CDR3 has 14 residues. Germline CDR1 is SNHLY and CDR2 is FYNNEI. The CDR3 loop reads CASDRTDNTGELFF. The CDR3 DNA is TGTGCCAGCGATAGGACTGACAACACCGGGGAGCTGTTTTTT.

The chain is built from TRBV28 and TRBJ2-3, with 14 bases fitting TRBD2. The V and J ends lost 5 bases and 0 bases, in that order; junction bases with no gene match: 10. Germline values: CDR1 MDHEN, CDR2 SYDVKM. The CDR3 extends over 19 amino acids. The CDR3: CASSPLGLAGVASTDTQYF. DNA for the CDR3: TGTGCCAGCAGTCCGTTGGGACTAGCGGGGGTAGCTAGCACAGATACGCAGTATTTT.

The chain carries TRBV7-9 and TRBJ1-2; TRBD1 agrees at 11 bases. Unmatched junction bases numbered 5, after V lost 1 base and J lost 4 bases. There are 16 residues in the CDR3. Germline V gene data show CDR1 as SEHNR and CDR2 as FQNEAQ (reference sequence). CDR3 sequence (DNA): TGTGCCAGCAGCTTAGAGAGGACAGGGGGCTCCTATGGCTACACCTTC. Translation: CASSLERTGGSYGYTF.

The V and J genes are TRBV6-5 and TRBJ1-4, with TRBD1 matching 7 bases. Looked up from germline, CDR1 is MNHEY and CDR2 is SVGAGI. J gave up 10 bases and V 6 bases, and 11 bases lay outside the gene matches. The CDR3 is 14 residues long. This CDR3 reads CASSPEGALRKLFF. In DNA, the CDR3 is TGTGCCAGCAGCCCCGAGGGGGCGCTGAGAAAACTGTTTTTT.

This chain uses TRBV6-1 with TRBJ2-3; unclear D gene. The CDR3 covers 14 residues. CDR1 and CDR2 (germline): MNHNS, SASEGT. Trimming removed 5 bases at V and 2 bases at J, with 11 bases between. Here the CDR3 reads CASSYTDTTDTQYF. CDR3 in DNA: TGTGCCAGCAGTTATACAGATACCACAGATACGCAGTATTTT.

The chain couples TRBV6-1 to TRBJ2-4; D remains unclear. CDR1 and CDR2 from the germline V gene are MNHNS and SASEGT. The V end was cut by 2 bases, the J end by 4 bases, with 6 bases between. This CDR3 is built from 13 residues. The CDR3 region is CASSESVKNIQYF. For the CDR3, the DNA is TGTGCCAGCAGTGAATCAGTAAAAAACATTCAGTACTTC.

This chain's CDR3 is CASSQDSSYNSPLHF. The CDR3 region has the DNA TGCGCCAGCAGCCAAGACAGCTCCTATAATTCACCCCTCCACTTT. This chain connects TRBV4-1 to TRBJ1-6, with D unclear. The V end lost 0 bases, the J end lost 0 bases, and 3 bases lay between the germline ends. The CDR3 spans 15 residues. Germline CDR1 reads MGHRA; CDR2 reads YSYEKL.